A single T cell receptor beta chain is shown here with its context. No antigen is known for it. Qualities for individual bases were not recorded, and no much larger clone is one base off. Receptors were amplified or captured by the immunoSEQ multiplex PCR assay. For the multiplex PCR, a mixture combining 60 forward primers for TCR Vbeta segments and 13 reverse primers for TCR Jbeta segments was used. The CDR3 region of rearranged TCR beta genes was amplified from genomic DNA by a multiplex PCR assay. On the Illumina HiSeq System, the amplified TCR beta libraries were sequenced as 87-base-pair reads. As for the original processing: A later analysis counted around 72 million unique TCR beta chains across the 670 or so repertoires, and roughly 11 million of these chains were shared by at least two donors. Raw reads were error-corrected and collapsed into unique sequences with a nearest-neighbor algorithm that merged closely related sequences to remove PCR and sequencing errors. CDR3 sequences were aligned to IMGT reference sequences to assign V, D and J gene segments. Each retained sequence needed at least a six-nucleotide match to both a V gene segment and a J gene segment. A rearrangement counted as productive if the CDR3 had no stop codons and remained in frame with V and J, and every other rearrangement counted as non-productive. CDR3 was defined by IMGT convention, running from the second conserved V-encoded cysteine to the conserved J-encoded phenylalanine. The earlier analysis of some 540 of the donors excluded any sequence lacking an unambiguous match to a single V gene segment. In an earlier analysis of approximately 590 of the donors, a V segment was called functional when productive rearrangements were above 56.7%, and segregating when the standard deviation between donors exceeded 5%. A statistical classification framework was developed to diagnose cytomegalovirus status using the catalog of TCR beta chain sequences. In a later analysis, V and J genes were assigned by comparing TCR nucleotide sequences against IMGT/GENE-DB human TR gene sequences. Using the TCRdist pipeline, a later analysis assigned CDR3 sequences along with most-parsimonious VDJ recombination scenarios. A later analysis defined each TCR beta chain by its CDR3 amino acid sequence plus V-gene family, and excluded reads lacking a unique V-gene family. To address suspected cross-contamination and a sequencing artifact, a later analysis removed 592 highly shared, low-generation-probability nucleotide sequences. For each public chain, a later analysis derived a clonal expansion index from normalized ranks of inferred template counts within each repertoire. In a later analysis, generation probabilities were computed with a VDJ recombination model fitted to out-of-frame rearrangements, and the resulting probabilities were checked against IGoR. A later analysis scored TCR-TCR, TCR-HLA and TCR-CMV co-occurrence with hypergeometric tests, applying a repertoire-size bias correction to TCR pairs. A later analysis estimated false discovery rates by permuting HLA or CMV assignments 20 times. In a later analysis, co-occurring TCRs were grouped using DBSCAN, and TCRdist sequence similarity was added for clustering within HLA-allele-positive subsets. Repertoires with fewer than 30,000 or more than 120,000 public chains, plus five repertoires with anomalous nucleotide sharing, were excluded from co-occurrence clustering. The immuneACCESS repertoire file appears here via TCRdb, limited to in-frame rearrangements. These files lack a portion of the clones; in checked studies, under half of the deficit traces to unresolved V genes, and the cause of the others is not known. V and J calls and clone size are copied from that table; D and trimming were computed from the DNA. The sample has around 130,000 clones on record, roughly four fifths of them singletons. The ten largest make up roughly 1.1% of the sample.

In total, approximately 700 healthy bone marrow donors made up the cohort. Cohort members were all nominally healthy when sampled, although unrecorded immune exposures were likely present. The donor tested CMV seronegative, placing the donor among the 350 or so seronegative members of the cohort. Each donor provided a peripheral blood sample, and peripheral blood mononuclear cells were used for TCR beta sequencing. The Qiagen DNeasy Blood Extraction Kit was used to extract genomic DNA from the blood cell samples. This record comes from a study of cytomegalovirus exposure and HLA in healthy donors (dated by TCRdb to 2017 to 2019). The study in broad terms: An earlier analysis of more than 550 of the donors reported under 300 Gb of sequence data and around 100 million unique TCR beta sequences obtained from about 170 million T cells. Several DR-DQ haplotypes were treated as single units for association and clustering because of strong linkage in the cohort. To study patterns of TCR occurrence, a later analysis re-analyzed previously published TCR beta repertoires from 666 donors and added high-resolution HLA genotyping. Genome-wide SNP genotypes for about 65% of the roughly 670 donors were used in a later genetic analysis, which treated that subset as a discovery cohort. Both class I and class II loci were covered by HLA typing, at four-digit resolution. Across roughly 420 genotyped donors of the cohort, an average of about 220,000 unique TCR beta nucleotide sequences per donor were sequenced, and approximately 17% of those sequences were non-productive. The study combined high-throughput TCR immunosequencing, statistical association of individual TCRs with disease status, and machine learning to predict cytomegalovirus infection status. All discovery cohort repertoires had been generated using a single sequencing platform. Alongside the repertoire data, information on donor age, sex, ethnicity and CMV serostatus was compiled. The study used immunosequencing to profile the T cell repertoires of several hundred subjects and linked those repertoires to cytomegalovirus serostatus. Rather than using new phenotypic data, the later analysis identified candidate immune exposures from TCR beta sequences and from how often those sequences occurred across donors. The number of typed donors differed by locus: about 620-640 for A, B, C, DRB1 and DQB1; some 500 for DQA1; some 590 for DPA1; and some 470 for DPB1. In an earlier analysis of around 540 of the donors, high-throughput TCR beta sequencing was used to judge whether each TCR beta V gene segment behaved as functional or pseudogenic. The study aimed to test whether cataloging public T cell receptors could reveal signatures of past pathogen exposure. Among the roughly 380 genotyped donors, around 81% belonged to the genetic ancestry cluster associated with self-reported Caucasian donors. Approximately 330 gigabases of sequencing data and around 80 million unique TCR sequences made up an early release that covered around 640 HLA-typed donors. A separate validation cohort of about 110 different subjects was used in addition to the roughly 670-subject first cohort. The research as a whole found: Roughly uniform sequencing depth across donors was assumed in presence/absence analyses, although this assumption may not hold. For the cohort, immune exposure information was limited to CMV serostatus. When HLA alleles, especially DR and DQ, strongly co-occurred, attributing TCR associations to individual alleles was difficult. Cytomegalovirus status was reported to be diagnosed by the classifier with high specificity and sensitivity in both the original and validation cohorts. Specific HLA alleles were associated with more than 15,000 TCR beta sequences at a false discovery rate of 0.05 in a later analysis. Correlated functional status among segregating V segments might reflect linkage disequilibrium, but an unknown experimental factor could not be ruled out. A later genetic analysis reported fewer N-insertions in productive TCRs among donors in an Asian-associated ancestry cluster than the roughly 700-donor mean. The cohort was sequenced for TCR beta chains only, and without alpha or paired-chain data the features that could be detected were limited. Broadly in line with IMGT annotations, most TCR beta V segments showed up in productive rearrangements about 90% or about 30% of the time in an earlier analysis of approximately 640 of the donors. The earlier analysis of approximately 540 of the donors excluded approximately 15 rarely observed V segments, including chromosome 9 orphons, because counts were too low. Because HLA typing was missing for some donors at each locus, association tests included only the typed subset. A few of the identified cytomegalovirus-associated TCR beta chains were confirmed in vitro to be specific for cytomegalovirus antigens. A cluster of highly shared sequence variants was judged likely to be a technical artifact of the sequencing pipeline. In a later analysis, TCR association rates were found to vary across HLA loci, with the most associated TCRs seen for DRB1 alleles and the fewest for HLA-C alleles. In a later genetic analysis, a missense DCLRE1C variant was associated with V-gene and J-gene trimming of TCR beta chains, and the association was replicated in an independent cohort. The study gave a list of 150 to 200 TCR beta chains associated with cytomegalovirus. According to a later analysis, parvovirus B19, influenza, CMV and Epstein-Barr virus appeared linked to several top co-occurrence clusters. Across donors, most TCR sequences were observed very rarely, whereas some public TCRs were present in many individuals. The 87-base-pair reads could not distinguish some IMGT-functional V segments, including TRBV6-2 and TRBV6-3, so those segments were excluded. A later analysis found that HLA-associated TCR beta chains were more clonally expanded and had lower generation probabilities than equally common non-associated chains. A further reported finding was that TCR beta sequences accurately predicted the HLA-A and HLA-B alleles for most subjects in the first cohort. In a later analysis, most CMV-associated TCR beta chains were found to appear HLA-restricted, with HLA associations seemingly driven largely by CMV exposure. It was suggested by the authors that the approach could potentially be generalized to other disease states and immunological phenotypes.

V and J are truncated by 0 bases and 4 bases respectively, leaving an intervening sequence of 19 bases. The CDR3 goes from the cysteine to the phenylalanine over 18 residues. The read is trimmed to its CDR3 DNA, 54 bases read in frame from base 1. From the germline V gene, CDR1 is LGHNA and CDR2 is YNFKEQ. The chain is encoded by TRBV4-2 joined to TRBJ1-5; no D gene call is confident. The sample was PBMCs. The receptor's source is a boy aged 5-17 years in good health and CMV-seronegative. The base sequence is TGTGCCAGCAGCCAAGAAGCGTCGGTTCAGACGGAGAATCAGCCCCAGCATTTT. This codes for CASSQEASVQTENQPQHF.